Listed below are T cell receptor beta chains from one sample, sequenced in a study of blood T cell repertoires in COVID-19. Here immunoSEQ multiplex PCR was the method, and the copy in TCRdb shows in-frame clones only, minus some. The data show 200,000 or so clones, roughly 84% seen once. Sample: PBMCs or T cells enriched from blood (not recorded which). These receptors were taken from a man aged 25-40 years in a cohort exposed to, infected with or recovered from COVID-19 (not recorded which). CDR3s include the opening cysteine and the closing phenylalanine or tryptophan. The D gene is left open where the match is weak. Size values are once, few and many counts, or a class for expanded clones, and some rows have none.

v_gene	j_gene	d_gene	abundance	len	CDR3aa
TRBV24-1	TRBJ1-2	TRBD1	NA	13	CATSGGQGYGYTF
TRBV4-1	TRBJ2-7	TRBD1	NA	15	CASSQVGQGAGEQYF
TRBV4-1	TRBJ1-5	TRBD1	NA	13	CASSLDRAQPQHF
TRBV11-3	TRBJ2-1	TRBD1	NA	16	CASSLRAGGTYNEQFF
TRBV5-1	TRBJ1-1	NA	NA	15	CASSSGGVTNTEAFF
TRBV6-1	TRBJ1-2	NA	few	16	CASSEHYREPFYGYTF
TRBV27	TRBJ2-3	NA	NA	14	CASSYSRGTDTQYF
TRBV20-1	TRBJ2-1	TRBD2	NA	15	CSASRTSGRYNEQFF
TRBV28	TRBJ1-1	NA	NA	13	CASSDAGDTEAFF
TRBV19	TRBJ1-2	NA	NA	15	CASIMAGTPSYGYTF
TRBV9	TRBJ2-3	TRBD2	NA	16	CASSVSSGRGADTQYF
TRBV25-1	TRBJ1-4	NA	NA	15	CASSDPGPGGEKLFF
TRBV7-2	TRBJ2-1	NA	many	14	CASRRGGPYNEQFF
TRBV5-1	TRBJ2-3	NA	NA	13	CASSPQERLGGYF
TRBV19	TRBJ1-3	NA	NA	13	CACAYLSGNTIYF
TRBV12-3/TRBV12-4	TRBJ1-1	TRBD1	few	12	CASSLQGTEAFF
TRBV6-1	TRBJ2-7	TRBD2	many	15	CASSEGTSGSYEQYF
TRBV28	TRBJ2-7	TRBD2	many	11	CASSSTSGTYF